This TCR beta chain was identified during a study of T cells in Graves' hyperthyroidism and ophthalmopathy (dated by TCRdb to between 2017 and 2020). Background on the whole study: Peripheral blood was collected at initial diagnosis, before any treatment. To identify TCR V-J signatures that set the groups apart, the researchers used a discovery cohort of 100 or so patients, made up of 43 with Graves' ophthalmopathy and some 55 with stable Graves' hyperthyroidism. Whether ophthalmopathy could be predicted prospectively was tested in an independent validation cohort made up of about 20 hyperthyroidism patients plus 17 patients who later progressed to ophthalmopathy. The 100 discovery patients were randomly split 7:3 into training and test sets. The study also compared thyroid tissue and blood T-cell repertoires from several Graves' hyperthyroidism patients. After blood sampling, hyperthyroidism patients were treated with methimazole at a starting dose of 30 mg daily, and ophthalmopathy patients were treated with high-dose intravenous methylprednisolone. TCR Vbeta CDR3 sequencing of roughly 140 peripheral blood samples (roughly 41 ophthalmopathy, 75 or so hyperthyroidism and some 17 progressor patients) is reported in the paper. What the work shows at the level of the full study, not this receptor alone: No statistical method was used to fix the sample size in advance, and group allocation was not hidden from the investigators. In validation, the model predicted progression to ophthalmopathy a median of roughly 6.1 months before onset, with roughly 71% sensitivity and roughly 79% specificity. A 13 V-J signature model separated ophthalmopathy from stable hyperthyroidism, with 87.88% sensitivity and about 81% specificity in cross-validation and 80%/75% in testing. Blood samples also contained most of the expanded thyroid clonotypes (frequency above 0.001), which suggests that blood repertoires may reflect thyroid immune responses.

The TCR beta CDR3 regions were amplified from RNA transcripts. The first round of RT-PCR for the TCR CDR3 was performed with the HTBI primer set and the Qiagen OneStep RT-PCR kit. Libraries were constructed in a second round of multiplex PCR, after which size selection and purification were carried out. The libraries were sequenced on an Illumina HiSeq2000 using paired-end 100 bp reads. In the authors' own workflow: Raw data were processed with SOAPnuke, discarding reads with adapters, uncalled bases, mean Phred below 15, or no exact constant-primer or identifier match. High-quality paired reads were merged using COPE v1.2.5, and each unique nucleotide sequence was defined as a clonotype. MiTCR v1.1 was used to align clonotypes to the IMGT TRBV, TRBD and TRBJ reference segments. Only V-J combinations with frequency above 0.0001, covering about 99% of repertoires, were analysed. The TCS score was defined as F50 (clonal expansion) divided by E x V (chaos), with BLOSUM62-based TCRdist calculated between CDR3 peptides within each V-J. Welch's t-statistics and random forest reduced 450 to 600 V-J features to 10 to 15, which were used in a naive Bayes classifier (R e1071). The public sequencing data were trimmed at Q25 with fastp and processed into clonotypes with MiXCR by TCRdb, which kept only in-frame beta chains. Rows with a matching CDR3 protein are joined into one entry that keeps the most common DNA and genes. TCRdb's processing, not the authors' own work, is the source of the V and J calls. This sample gives about 290,000 distinct CDR3 sequences in total; less than 15% of them show up just once. The ten largest account for more than 7.5% of the sample.

The CDR3 has 14 amino acids, counting the end cysteine and phenylalanine. The only DNA kept is the CDR3, 42 bases in frame from the first base. V and J lose 8 bases and 7 bases, and a span of 15 bases separates them. The germline V gene gives CDR1 as MNHNS and CDR2 as SASEGT. Hyperthyroidism patients were aged 18 to 65 years and newly diagnosed, with disease duration of less than 2 months. Patients with uncontrolled infections, other autoimmune diseases, pregnancy or lactation were excluded. Diagnoses were based on clinical symptoms, serum thyroxine and TRAb, thyroid ultrasound and orbital computed tomography. Blood from progressor patients was collected at the time of first diagnosis with hyperthyroidism, before any ophthalmopathy symptoms had appeared. PBMCs were separated from approximately 9.9 ml of fresh peripheral blood using Ficoll-Paque density gradient centrifugation. Progressor patients were first diagnosed with Graves' hyperthyroidism and then developed ophthalmopathy during follow-up. Total RNA was extracted with Trizol reagent, and quality was checked on an Agilent 2100 Bioanalyzer.

About this clonotype itself: Its antigen is not yet known. The input lacks base qualities; no much larger clone sits a single base away.

The TCR originated in a woman aged 25 to 39 with Graves' hyperthyroidism that later progressed to Graves' ophthalmopathy. Sequencing was done on a sample of blood. Here the chain combines TRBV6-1 and TRBJ1-6; perhaps TRBD1 is the D gene, with 6 bases matching. At the DNA level, the sequence is TGTGCCAGCCTTCAGGGGATAGAGAATTCACCCCTCCACTTT. It encodes CASLQGIENSPLHF.